The clone carrying this TCR beta chain was recorded a few times. Its specificity is unknown. The PCR ran on 60 Vbeta and 13 Jbeta primers. Profiling relied on immunoSEQ multiplex PCR, and the TCRdb table lists in-frame clones only, not all of them. The data hold around 210,000 clones, with roughly 77% observed a single time. These data are taken from a study of cytomegalovirus exposure and HLA in healthy donors. Study overall: An earlier analysis identified 110 million or so unique TCR beta sequences in about 179 million T cells.

Study results and limitations: The classifier reportedly diagnosed cytomegalovirus status with high specificity and sensitivity.

The TCR was taken from a male donor in good health and CMV-seropositive. The sequenced material came from PBMCs.

CDR3 amino acids: CASSLVRTSGGEETQYF. Here the CDR3 DNA reads TGTGCCAGCAGCTTGGTACGGACTAGCGGGGGGGAAGAGACCCAGTACTTC. The rearrangement uses TRBV5-4 and TRBJ2-5, with TRBD2 identical over 15 bases. The ends lost 0 bases at V and 3 bases at J; junction bases unmatched: 3. Germline loops: CDR1 SGHNT, CDR2 YYREEE (reference sequence). The CDR3 is 17 residues long.